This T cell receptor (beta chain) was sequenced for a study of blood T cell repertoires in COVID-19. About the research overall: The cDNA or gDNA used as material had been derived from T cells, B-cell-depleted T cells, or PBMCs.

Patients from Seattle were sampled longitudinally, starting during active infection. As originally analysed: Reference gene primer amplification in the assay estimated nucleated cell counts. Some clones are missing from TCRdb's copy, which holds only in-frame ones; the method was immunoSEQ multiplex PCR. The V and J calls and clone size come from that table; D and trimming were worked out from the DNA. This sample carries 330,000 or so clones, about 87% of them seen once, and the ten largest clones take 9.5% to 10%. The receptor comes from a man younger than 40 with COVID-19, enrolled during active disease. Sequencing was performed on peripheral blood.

The CDR3 sequence is CASSLLAGSYNEQFF. In DNA, the CDR3 is TGTGCCAGCAGCTTACTAGCGGGGTCCTACAATGAGCAGTTCTTC. The chain uses TRBV7-9 and TRBJ2-1; 9 positions agree with TRBD2. The CDR3 is 15 amino acids. Germline assignment: CDR1 SEHNR and CDR2 FQNEAQ (reference sequence). Trimming cost V 2 bases and J 1 base; bases outside gene matches: 0.